This T cell receptor (beta chain) was profiled in a study of radiotherapy plus CTLA-4 blockade in lung cancer. TCRdb's table, derived via immunoSEQ multiplex PCR, lists solely in-frame clones and lacks some. The sample contains 15,000 to 20,000 clones, about 84% of which appear only once. With 0 bases clipped from V and 4 bases from J, the junction kept 3 bases outside the gene matches. The CDR3 spans 14 residues. CDR1 is LGHNA and CDR2 is YSLEER in the germline V gene. Study results and caveats: Blood saw expansion of tumor-derived TCR clones after radiotherapy plus ipilimumab.

Comment on this clone: Its specificity is unknown.

V gene TRBV4-3 combines with J gene TRBJ2-7; 7 positions agree with TRBD1. Sequenced material: peripheral blood, taken from a patient treated with radiotherapy plus ipilimumab. This receptor was identified in a human donor with non-small cell lung cancer whose response to radiotherapy plus ipilimumab could not be evaluated. CDR3 bases: TGCGCCAGCAGCCAAGATCACAGGGGTTACGAGCAGTACTTC. Its protein product is CASSQDHRGYEQYF.